Sequencing of this T cell receptor (beta chain) was carried out in a study of response to subunit inactivated influenza vaccine. The study's findings and limits: Authors suggested that a seasonal influenza vaccination recruits few new T cells each time.

The CDR3 consists of 15 residues. Germline CDR1 is SNHLY and CDR2 is FYNNEI. V was trimmed by 7 bases and J by 0 bases, leaving 15 bases between them. TCRdb re-analysed the RT-PCR reads in MiXCR, keeping a single row per CDR3 protein. The table lists more than 450,000 distinct CDR3 sequences, approximately 12% of them singletons. This clonotype was picked up many times. As yet, its antigen is unknown. Sequenced material: PBMCs from blood, taken on the day of vaccination. The chain has TRBV2 and TRBJ1-1; no clear D. The clonotype comes from a man aged 45-65 years who received an inactivated influenza vaccine. This CDR3 is CASKGSRALNTEAFF. In nucleotides, the CDR3 is TGTGCCAGCAAAGGAAGCCGGGCGTTGAACACTGAAGCTTTCTTT.